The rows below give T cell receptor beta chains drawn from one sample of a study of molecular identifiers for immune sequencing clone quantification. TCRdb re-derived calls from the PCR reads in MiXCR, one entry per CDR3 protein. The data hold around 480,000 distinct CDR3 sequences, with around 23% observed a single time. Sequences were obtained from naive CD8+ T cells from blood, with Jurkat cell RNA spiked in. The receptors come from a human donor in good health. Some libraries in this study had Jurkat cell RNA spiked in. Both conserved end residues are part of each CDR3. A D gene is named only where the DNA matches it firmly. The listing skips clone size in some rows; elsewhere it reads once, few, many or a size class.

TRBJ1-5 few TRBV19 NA TGTGCCAGTAGTATTATTGGGATTTTGGGTCAGCCCCAGCATTTT CASSIIGILGQPQHF
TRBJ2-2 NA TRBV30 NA TGTGCCTGGAGTGAGGGAGCCGGGGAGCTGTTTTTT CAWSEGAGELFF
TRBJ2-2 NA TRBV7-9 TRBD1 TGTGCCAGCAGCTCCCGACAGGGGCCCCCCGGGGAGCTGTTTTTT CASSSRQGPPGELFF
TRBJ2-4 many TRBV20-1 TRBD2 TGCAGTGCCGAGCCGGGACTAGCGGGAGTTACCAAAAACATTCAGTACTTC CSAEPGLAGVTKNIQYF
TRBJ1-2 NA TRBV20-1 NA TGCAGTACCCCGGACATCTATGGCTACACCTTC CSTPDIYGYTF
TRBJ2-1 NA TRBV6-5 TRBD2 TGTGCCAGCAGTAAGACTAGCGGGGGGGCCAATGAGCAGTTCTTC CASSKTSGGANEQFF
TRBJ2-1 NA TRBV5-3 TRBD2 TGTGCCAGCAGAGGGACTAGCGGATGGAATGAGCAGTTCTTC CASRGTSGWNEQFF
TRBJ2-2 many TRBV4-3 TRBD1 TGCGCCAGCAGCCAAGATTTGGGAGACAGGGTTCTGACCGGGGAGCTGTTTTTT CASSQDLGDRVLTGELFF
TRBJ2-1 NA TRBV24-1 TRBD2 TGTGCCACCAGTGATTTCTCGGGAGGGCAGTTCTTC CATSDFSGGQFF
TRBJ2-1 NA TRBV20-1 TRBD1 TGCAGTGCTAGATACCGGGACAGGGTCAATGAGCAGTTCTTC CSARYRDRVNEQFF
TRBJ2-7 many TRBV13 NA TGTGCCAGCCGTGAGACAGGCACTCTTGGGGAGCAGTACTTC CASRETGTLGEQYF
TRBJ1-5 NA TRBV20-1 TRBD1 TGCAGTGCTAGAGATCTACAGGGGGCGTTCGGGCAGCCCCAGCATTTT CSARDLQGAFGQPQHF
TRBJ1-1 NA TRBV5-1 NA TGCGCCAGCAGTGAACAGGGAAGTGCTTTCTTT CASSEQGSAFF
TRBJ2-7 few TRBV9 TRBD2 TGTGCCAGTAGCGGCGGGGGGAGCTCCCACGAGCAGTACTTC CASSGGGSSHEQYF
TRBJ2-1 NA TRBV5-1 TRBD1 TGCGCCAACAGCCTGGGACAGGCCGAACCGCACTCCTACAATGAGCAGTTCTTC CANSLGQAEPHSYNEQFF
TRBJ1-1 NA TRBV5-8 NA TGTGCCAGCAGCTCCTACAGGGTTACTGAAGCTTTCTTT CASSSYRVTEAFF
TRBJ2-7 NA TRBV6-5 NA TGTGCCAGCAGTTACGGAGTCAACCCCCTTTACGAGCAGTACTTC CASSYGVNPLYEQYF
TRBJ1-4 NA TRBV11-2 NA TGTGCCAGCAGCTCCTGGGCGGGGACTCCCAAGCAACTGTTTTTT CASSSWAGTPKQLFF
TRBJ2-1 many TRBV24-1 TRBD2 TGTGCCACCAGTGATTTGGAGGGACTAGCAAATGAGCAGTTCTTC CATSDLEGLANEQFF
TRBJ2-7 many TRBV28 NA TGTGCCAGCAGCCCCCTACTACAACGCTCCTACGAGCAGTACTTC CASSPLLQRSYEQYF
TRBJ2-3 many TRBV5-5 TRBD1 TGTGCCAGCAGCTTGGGGCAGGGGGCAGATACGCAGTATTTT CASSLGQGADTQYF
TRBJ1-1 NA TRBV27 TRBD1 TGTGCCAGCAGTTCCCTCGACAGGGGTTCGAACACTGAAGCTTTCTTT CASSSLDRGSNTEAFF
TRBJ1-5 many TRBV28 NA TGTGCCAGCAGTTTGGTCGGCTACTACGATCAGCCCCAGCATTTT CASSLVGYYDQPQHF
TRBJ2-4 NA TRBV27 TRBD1 TGTGCCAGCAGTTTATCGGGACAGGGTCCCAAAAACATTCAGTACTTC CASSLSGQGPKNIQYF
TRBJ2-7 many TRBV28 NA TGTGCCAGCAGTTTATTCCCGGGTAACTACGAGCAGTACTTC CASSLFPGNYEQYF
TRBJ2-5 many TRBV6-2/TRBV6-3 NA TGTGCCAGCAACTTCCCGTACCAAGAGACCCAGTACTTC CASNFPYQETQYF
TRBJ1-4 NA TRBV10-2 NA TGCGCCAGCAGTGAGGGAGGTTCTCCCGAAAAACTGTTTTTT CASSEGGSPEKLFF
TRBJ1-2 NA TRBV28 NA TGTGCCAGCAGTCCTCTTGAGGGGGTCGGGGGCTACACCTTC CASSPLEGVGGYTF
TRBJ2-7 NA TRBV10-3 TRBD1 TGTGCCATCAGTGAGCCGGACAGGGCGAGCTCCTACGAGCAGTACTTC CAISEPDRASSYEQYF
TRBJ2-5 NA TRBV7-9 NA TGTGCCAGCGGCGCAACCCGGGAACACCCGGAGACCCAGTACTTC CASGATREHPETQYF
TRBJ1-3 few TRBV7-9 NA TGTGCCAGCAGTGGCCCCACGGGACTCAGCTCTGGAAACACCATATATTTT CASSGPTGLSSGNTIYF
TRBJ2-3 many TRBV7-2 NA TGTGCCAGCAGCTTAGTAGGCGAAGATACGCAGTATTTT CASSLVGEDTQYF
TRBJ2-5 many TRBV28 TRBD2 TGTGCCAGCAGCCCAGGACTAGCGGGGGTCCAAGAGACCCAGTACTTC CASSPGLAGVQETQYF
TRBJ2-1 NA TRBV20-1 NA TGCAGTGCTAGAGATCGACTATTAAATGAGCAGTTCTTC CSARDRLLNEQFF
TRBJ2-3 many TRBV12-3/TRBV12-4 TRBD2 TGTGCCAGCAACCCGGGACTAGCGGGAGCTACAGATACGCAGTATTTT CASNPGLAGATDTQYF
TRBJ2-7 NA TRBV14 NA TGTGCCAGCAGCCAAGACGCAGGGAATGTGGCCTACGAGCAGTACTTC CASSQDAGNVAYEQYF
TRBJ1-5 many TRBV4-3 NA TGCGCCAGCAGCCAAGATAATCAGCCCCAGCATTTT CASSQDNQPQHF
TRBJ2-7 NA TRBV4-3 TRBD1 TGCGCCAGCAGATCGTGGCCGGGGACAGCAGCCTACGAGCAGTACTTC CASRSWPGTAAYEQYF
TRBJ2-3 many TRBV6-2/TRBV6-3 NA TGTGCCAGCAGTTACCAGGACGGAGATACGCAGTATTTT CASSYQDGDTQYF
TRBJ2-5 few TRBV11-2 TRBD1 TGTGCCAGCAGCCCGCCCCCGGGACAGGGGGATGTGGAGACCCAGTACTTC CASSPPPGQGDVETQYF
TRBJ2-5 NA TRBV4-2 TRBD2 TGTGCCAGCAGCCAAGATGTGCGGGAGGGGGAGACCCAGTACTTC CASSQDVREGETQYF
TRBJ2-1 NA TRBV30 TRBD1 TGTGCCTGGAGTATTGGACAGGGGTTCTCCTACAATGAGCAGTTCTTC CAWSIGQGFSYNEQFF